Listed below are T cell receptor beta chains from one sample, sequenced in a study of human T cells and chemical hapten exposure. TCRdb ran MiXCR on the RACE reads and lists one entry per CDR3 protein. This sample has some 380,000 distinct CDR3 sequences, with 4% to 5.5% found just once. The specimen comprised whole blood, sampled in connection with sensitization to the hapten diphenylcyclopropenone (DPC). The receptors come from a woman between 50 and 59 years old with alopecia areata. Some clones in this sample may be carry-over from other donors' samples. The CDR3 runs from the conserved cysteine through the conserved F or W. The order of the fields is V gene, clone size, J gene, CDR3 protein. Only some rows state a clone size, as once, few, many or a class for expanded clones.

V: TRBV6-5
size: many
J: TRBJ2-1
CDR3: CASSYMVAGGHDEQFF

V: TRBV4-2
size: few
J: TRBJ1-2
CDR3: CASSQDLRQGASGYTF

V: TRBV29-1
size: many
J: TRBJ2-1
CDR3: CSVDGTSGSGGEQFF

V: TRBV5-6
size: few
J: TRBJ2-3
CDR3: CASSLDWTGSDTQYF

V: TRBV27
size: -
J: TRBJ2-2
CDR3: CASSFKAGELFF

V: TRBV11-2
size: many
J: TRBJ2-3
CDR3: CASTRTSGSTDTQYF

V: TRBV20-1
size: many
J: TRBJ1-1
CDR3: CSARAGGLNTEAFF

V: TRBV15
size: many
J: TRBJ1-4
CDR3: CATSRSRLGATNEKLFF

V: TRBV20-1
size: -
J: TRBJ1-2
CDR3: CSAGQGTNYGYTF

V: TRBV24-1
size: -
J: TRBJ1-1
CDR3: CATAGTGVGTEAFF